This TCR beta chain appears in the sequencing data of a study of human T cells and chemical hapten exposure. Background on the study: There were weekly diphenylcyclopropenone doses to the scalp for patients throughout the approximately 25-week study.

Specified time point: patch test 1, 2 weeks after DPC sensitization. The treatment here: therapeutic diphenylcyclopropenone sensitization with weekly scalp DPC. Every donor had alopecia and was 18 to 70 years old; all were suitable for DPC. This clonotype was seen repeatedly, ten times or more. Each CDR3 protein is one row after TCRdb ran MiXCR on the RACE reads. This sample has approximately 100,000 distinct CDR3 sequences, with 9.5% to 11% found just once. This CDR3 contains 12 residues. Germline CDR1 reads LGHDT; CDR2 reads YNNKEL (reference sequence). The V and J ends lost 4 bases and 8 bases respectively, with 12 bases between them.

This sequence originates from a middle-aged woman with alopecia areata. Some clones in this sample may be carry-over from other donors' samples. Source: whole blood, taken in connection with sensitization to the hapten diphenylcyclopropenone (DPC). The V and J genes are TRBV3-1 and TRBJ2-7; D unresolved. The CDR3 nucleotides read TGTGCCAGCAGCCCCTCAGCCGCTAAGCAGTACTTC. Translation: CASSPSAAKQYF.